This TCR beta chain was identified in a study of control samples from healthy donors and cancer patients. With V trimmed by 2 bases and J by 5 bases, 5 bases remained unmatched. The CDR3 is made up of 15 amino acids. Per the germline V gene, CDR1 is LGHDT and CDR2 is YNNKEL (reference sequence). Libraries were prepared by immunoSEQ multiplex PCR; TCRdb keeps only in-frame clonotypes and omits some of them. The sample has about 84,000 clones, roughly 91% seen once. This clonotype was obtained from a man in his fifties or sixties in good health. The sample was blood. This chain uses TRBV3-1 (or the pseudogene TRBV3-2) with TRBJ2-2, with 7 bases fitting TRBD2. The CDR3 DNA reads TGTGCCAGCAGCCAACCAGCGGGGTCGACCGGGGAGCTGTTTTTT. As protein: CASSQPAGSTGELFF.